One sample yielded the 18 T cell receptor beta chains listed below, sequenced in a study of glioma-infiltrating T cells (dated by TCRdb to the mid-2010s). For sequencing, an Illumina MiSeq was employed. The iRepertoire nested amplicon-rescue multiplex PCR (arm-PCR) platform was used to amplify TCR alpha and beta CDR3 regions from RNA. The raw public reads went through TCRdb reprocessing: fastp at Q25, MiXCR clone calling, in-frame beta chains kept. Records with the same CDR3 protein are collapsed into one entry carrying the most frequent genes and DNA. For this sample there are around 99,000 distinct CDR3 sequences; about 25% appear just once. The ten largest clones take up around 30% of the sample. The sample comprised glioma tissue, nonneoplastic brain tissue, or PBMCs (not recorded which). The receptors stem from a human donor with low-grade glioma or glioblastoma, undergoing nonglioma brain surgery, or in good health (not recorded which).

Comment on this clonotype: A junction boundary mismatches the germline segment, possibly from a read error. The V call is TRBV7-9, the J call TRBJ2-3; perhaps TRBD2 as D (6 bases). This CDR3 is 16 amino acids long. Per germline, CDR1 SEHNR and CDR2 FQNEAQ (reference sequence). The CDR3 DNA sequence: TGTGCCAGCAGCTTACGGGGAGGAGGACACACAGATAAGCAGTATTTT. Its protein is CASSLRGGGHTDKQYF. Full variable domain (outside the CDR3, taken from reference TRBV7-9 and TRBJ2-3): DTGVSQNPRHKITKRGQNVTFRCDPISEHNRLYWYRQTLGQGPEFLTYFQNEAQLEKSRLLSDRFSAERPKGSFSTLEIQRTEQGDSAMYLCASSLRGGGHTDKQYFGPGTRLTVL.

This clonotype was picked up many times. The chain employs TRBV6-2 or TRBV6-3 and TRBJ2-5; TRBD1 matches at 7 bases. This CDR3 is built from 17 residues. With V trimmed by 2 bases and J by 1 base, 10 bases remained unmatched. Germline-derived CDR1 and CDR2 are MNHEY and SVGEGT. CDR3 residues: CASSYRVRDSLQETQYF. CDR3 in DNA: TGTGCCAGCAGTTACCGGGTACGGGACAGCCTCCAAGAGACCCAGTACTTC.

The table lists this clonotype with many counts. The chain couples TRBV4-3 to TRBJ1-2, with 7 bases that match TRBD1. CDR1 and CDR2 from the germline V gene are LGHNA and YSLEER. The V segment lost 2 bases and the J segment 0 bases; nucleotides outside the gene matches: 3. The CDR3 extends over 15 amino acids. The CDR3, as DNA: TGCGCCAGCAGCCAATGGCAGGGGGCTAACTATGGCTACACCTTC. As protein: CASSQWQGANYGYTF.

This clonotype was seen a single time. The CDR3 end shows no conserved phenylalanine or tryptophan, and so a read error is likely. Because the CDR3's place on the DNA is in doubt, the DNA is left out and the CDR3 is given as listed by TCRdb. The rearrangement links TRBV6-2 or TRBV6-3 to TRBJ2-7. CDR1 and CDR2 from the germline V gene are MNHEY and SVGEGT. The CDR3 extends over 13 residues, inclusive of both ends. The CDR3 is CASSYSNSYEQCY.

The V and J genes are TRBV7-9 and TRBJ2-1, with 9 bases aligning to TRBD1. Trimming at V came to 8 bases and at J to 4 bases, leaving 9 bases not matched to a gene. The CDR3 contains 15 residues. Germline assignment: CDR1 SEHNR and CDR2 FQNEAQ (reference sequence). In DNA, the CDR3 is TGTGCCAGCTTACTAACGGGACAGGGTTACAATGAGCAGTTCTTC. It specifies CASLLTGQGYNEQFF.

This rearrangement joins TRBV10-3 to TRBJ1-5; 8 bases are shared with TRBD1. Germline V CDR1 and CDR2: ENHRY, SYGVKD. This CDR3 is built from 15 residues. V lost 10 bases, J lost 5 bases, and 13 bases stayed unmatched. CDR3 bases: TGTGCCACCGGGGCCTTTGGACAGGGCGATCAGCCCCAGCATTTT. Translated, it gives CATGAFGQGDQPQHF.

Of note for this clonotype: At one end, the junction sequence differs from germline, possibly due to a read error. This rearrangement joins TRBV10-2 to TRBJ2-7; weak D call: TRBD1 (6 bases). The CDR3 covers 14 residues. The V gene's germline CDR1 is WSHSY and CDR2 SAAADI. This CDR3 is CTSSGGRGTYEQYF. The CDR3 nucleotides read TGCACCAGCAGTGGGGGCAGGGGTACCTACGAGCAGTACTTC.

V is TRBV7-9 and J is TRBJ1-5, with a possible D match to TRBD1 (6 bases). Germline V gene data show CDR1 as SEHNR and CDR2 as FQNEAQ (reference sequence). The V end lost 4 bases, the J end lost 12 bases, and 13 bases lay between the germline ends. There are 12 residues in the CDR3. The CDR3 DNA reads as TGTGCCAGCAGCTCTACAGGGCAGAACCAGCATTTT. The encoded protein is CASSSTGQNQHF.

This clonotype was observed a handful of times. Germline is not matched at one junction end, which may reflect a read error. The gene calls are TRBV18 and TRBJ2-7; TRBD1 or TRBD2 may be the D gene (5 bases each). The CDR3 is 11 residues long. Germline V gene data show CDR1 as KGHSH and CDR2 as LQKENI. CDR3 sequence reads: CASPPGRPPLF. The DNA of the CDR3 is TGTGCCAGCCCACCGGGACGTCCTCCCCTTTTC. The full variable domain, rest sourced from reference TRBV18 and TRBJ2-7, is NAGVMQNPRHLVRRRGQEARLRCSPMKGHSHVYWYRQLPEEGLKFMVYLQKENIIDESGMPKERFSAEFPKEGPSILRIQQVVRGDSAAYFCASPPGRPPLFGPGTRLTVT.

With respect to this clonotype: This could be a read error, since a much larger clone is one nucleotide away. The J gene is TRBJ2-1, the V gene TRBV4-1; D is unclear. The CDR3 sequence is 14 residues long. Germline CDR1 MGHRA, CDR2 YSYEKL. The CDR3 coding sequence is TGCGCCGGCAGCCAAAGGCCTTCCTACAATGAGCAGTTCTTC. Its translation is CAGSQRPSYNEQFF.

This clonotype was counted between two and nine times. The chain links TRBV5-4 to TRBJ1-2, with 8 bases identical to TRBD1. The CDR3 consists of 17 residues. J was trimmed by 3 bases and V by 1 base; bases with no gene match: 11. The germline V gene has CDR1 SGHNT and CDR2 YYREEE (reference sequence). DNA for the CDR3: TGTGCCAGCAGCTTGCCTATTGCACAGGGGGGGGACTATGGCTACACCTTC. It encodes CASSLPIAQGGDYGYTF.

In this sample, this clonotype turned up many times. The V gene is TRBV20-1, the J gene TRBJ2-1; D remains unclear. The CDR3 extends over 11 amino acids. Germline CDR1 DFQATT, CDR2 SNEGSKA (reference sequence). V was pared by 7 bases and J by 7 bases, with 11 bases between. CDR3 nucleotides: TGCAGTGGGTTGGCGGCGAATGAGCAGTTCTTC. Translated: CSGLAANEQFF.

This clonotype has a count of ten or more. The V and J genes are TRBV11-2 and TRBJ2-1, with 8 nucleotides matching TRBD1. The CDR3 has 14 amino acids. Germline values: CDR1 SGHAT, CDR2 FQNNGV. V gave up 4 bases and J gave up 4 bases; unmatched junction bases: 3. The CDR3: CASSSDRGYNEQFF. The CDR3 DNA sequence: TGTGCCAGCAGCTCAGACAGGGGTTACAATGAGCAGTTCTTC.

This clonotype was seen at least ten times. V usage is TRBV6-2 or TRBV6-3 and J usage is TRBJ2-7; 10 bases align to TRBD1. The germline V gene encodes CDR1 MNHEY and CDR2 SVGEGT. V gave up 6 bases and J gave up 1 base; unmatched junction bases: 12. The CDR3 has 17 residues. The CDR3 protein is CASSPGQGTLLSYEQYF. DNA for the CDR3: TGTGCCAGCAGCCCGGGACAGGGGACTCTGCTATCCTACGAGCAGTACTTC.

Remarks on this clonotype: In this CDR3 the conserved last residue, phenylalanine or tryptophan, is missing, so a read error is likely. The limits of the CDR3 on the DNA are not certain, so only TCRdb's listed CDR3 is given. The rearrangement links TRBV20-1 to TRBJ2-4; the tabulated D call, TRBD2, remains unverified against the DNA. Germline V gene lookup returns CDR1 DFQATT and CDR2 SNEGSKA (reference sequence). The CDR3 numbers 14 amino acids, ends counted. The CDR3 is CSARERAERNIQYL.

This clonotype came up many times. The rearrangement uses TRBV19 and TRBJ2-3; no clear D. V was pared by 10 bases and J by 3 bases, with 14 bases between. The CDR3 has 13 residues. CDR1 and CDR2 from the germline V gene are LNHDA and SQIVND (reference sequence). The CDR3 sequence: CAIRPLGTDTQYF. In nucleotides, the CDR3 is TGTGCCATTAGGCCCCTCGGGACAGATACGCAGTATTTT.

This clonotype was found many times. The V call is TRBV15, the J call TRBJ1-2, with 7 bases matching TRBD1. J lost 8 bases, V lost 5 bases, and 14 bases had no gene match. The CDR3 is made up of 15 amino acids. The germline CDR1 and CDR2 sequences are LNHNV and YYDKDF (reference sequence). The CDR3 nucleotides are TGTGCCACCAGCCCCCGGGACAGACCTGCCTTGGGCTACACCTTC. Amino acid sequence: CATSPRDRPALGYTF. The complete variable domain, with remaining parts taken from reference TRBV15 and TRBJ1-2, reads DAMVIQNPRYQVTQFGKPVTLSCSQTLNHNVMYWYQQKSSQAPKLLFHYYDKDFNNEADTPDNFQSRRPNTSFCFLDIRSPGLGDTAMYLCATSPRDRPALGYTFGSGTRLTVV.

For the CDR3, the DNA is TGTGCCAGCAGCCAGAAGACAGGGGCATTCGGAGAGACCCAGTACTTC. This sequence encodes CASSQKTGAFGETQYF. The chain is built from TRBV14 and TRBJ2-5, with 8 nucleotides matching TRBD1. Trimming removed 3 bases from V and 4 bases from J; junction bases left unmatched: 10. Germline lookup yields CDR1 SGHDN and CDR2 FVKESK. The CDR3 runs 16 residues.